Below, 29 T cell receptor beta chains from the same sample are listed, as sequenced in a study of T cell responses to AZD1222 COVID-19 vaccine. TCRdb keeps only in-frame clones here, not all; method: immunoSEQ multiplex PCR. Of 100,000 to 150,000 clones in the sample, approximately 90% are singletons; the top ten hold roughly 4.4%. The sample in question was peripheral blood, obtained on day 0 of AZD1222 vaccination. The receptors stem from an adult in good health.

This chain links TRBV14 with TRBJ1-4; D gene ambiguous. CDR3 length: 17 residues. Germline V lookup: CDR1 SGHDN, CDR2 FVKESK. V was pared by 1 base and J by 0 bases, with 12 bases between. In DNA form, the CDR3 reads TGTGCCAGCAGCCAAGCGAGGAAGGTTGCAACTAATGAAAAACTGTTTTTT. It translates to CASSQARKVATNEKLFF. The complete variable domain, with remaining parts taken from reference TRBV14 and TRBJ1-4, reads EAGVTQFPSHSVIEKGQTVTLRCDPISGHDNLYWYRRVMGKEIKFLLHFVKESKQDESGMPNNRFLAERTGGTYSTLKVQPAELEDSGVYFCASSQARKVATNEKLFFGSGTQLSVL.

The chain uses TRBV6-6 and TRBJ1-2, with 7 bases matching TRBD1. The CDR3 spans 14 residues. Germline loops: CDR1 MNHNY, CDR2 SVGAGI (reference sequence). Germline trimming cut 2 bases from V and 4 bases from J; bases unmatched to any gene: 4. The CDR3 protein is CASSYHGTVYGYTF. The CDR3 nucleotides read TGTGCCAGCAGTTACCATGGGACAGTCTATGGCTACACCTTC.

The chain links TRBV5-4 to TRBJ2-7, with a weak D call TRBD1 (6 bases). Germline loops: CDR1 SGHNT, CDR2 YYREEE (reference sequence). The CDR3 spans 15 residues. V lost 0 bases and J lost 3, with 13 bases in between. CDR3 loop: CASSLGFQGFYEQYF. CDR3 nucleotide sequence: TGTGCCAGCAGCTTGGGGTTTCAGGGGTTCTACGAGCAGTACTTC.

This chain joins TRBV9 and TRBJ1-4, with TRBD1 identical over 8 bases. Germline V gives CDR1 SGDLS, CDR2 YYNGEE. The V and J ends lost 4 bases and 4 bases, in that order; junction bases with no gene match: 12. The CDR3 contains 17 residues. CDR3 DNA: TGTGCCAGCAGCCAGCCTCAGGGGGCGCATTTTAATGAAAAACTGTTTTTT. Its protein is CASSQPQGAHFNEKLFF.

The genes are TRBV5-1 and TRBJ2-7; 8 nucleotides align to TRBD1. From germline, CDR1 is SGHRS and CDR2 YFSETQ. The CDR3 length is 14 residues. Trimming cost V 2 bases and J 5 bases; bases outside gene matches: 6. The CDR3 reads CASSLGQGGDEQYF. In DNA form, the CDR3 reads TGCGCCAGCAGCTTAGGACAGGGAGGAGACGAGCAGTACTTC.

As DNA, the CDR3 is TGTGCCAGCAGTTACTTAGGCGGGGGGGCGAGCGAGCAGTACTTC. The encoded protein is CASSYLGGGASEQYF. The chain carries TRBV6-2 or TRBV6-3 and TRBJ2-7, with 9 bases identical to TRBD2. CDR1 MNHEY and CDR2 SVGEGT come from the germline V gene. This CDR3 region has 15 residues. J was trimmed by 6 bases and V by 1 base; bases with no gene match: 7.

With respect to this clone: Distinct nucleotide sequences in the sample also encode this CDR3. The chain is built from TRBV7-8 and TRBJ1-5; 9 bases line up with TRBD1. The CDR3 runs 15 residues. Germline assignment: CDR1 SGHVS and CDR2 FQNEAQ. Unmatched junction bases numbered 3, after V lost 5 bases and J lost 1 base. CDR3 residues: CASSPGTGSNQPQHF. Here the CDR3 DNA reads TGTGCCAGCAGCCCTGGGACAGGGAGCAATCAGCCCCAGCATTTT.

The DNA of the CDR3 is TGCAGTGCTGAGTTTTCGGAGACCCAGTACTTC. Translated, it gives CSAEFSETQYF. The J gene is TRBJ2-5, the V gene TRBV20-1, with no clear D. The germline V gene has CDR1 DFQATT and CDR2 SNEGSKA (reference sequence). Trimming cost V 5 bases and J 5 bases, with 9 bases left between them. The CDR3 extends over 11 amino acids.

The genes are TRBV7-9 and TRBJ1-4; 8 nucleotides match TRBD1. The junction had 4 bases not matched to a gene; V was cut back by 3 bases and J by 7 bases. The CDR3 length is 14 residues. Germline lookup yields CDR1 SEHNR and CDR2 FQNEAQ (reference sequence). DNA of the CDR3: TGTGCCAGCAGCTTTCAGGGGGCCTTTGAAAAACTGTTTTTT. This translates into CASSFQGAFEKLFF.

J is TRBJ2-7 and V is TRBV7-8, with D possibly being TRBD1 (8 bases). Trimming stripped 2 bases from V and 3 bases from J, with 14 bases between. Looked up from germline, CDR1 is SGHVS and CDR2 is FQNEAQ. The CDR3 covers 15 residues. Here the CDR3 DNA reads TGTGCCAGCAGCTTAACAGGGGGGGACGTCTACGAGCAGTACTTC. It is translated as CASSLTGGDVYEQYF.

The CDR3 DNA sequence: TGTGCCAGCAGCTTAGGGACGGGGGGCTTCCAAGAGACCCAGTACTTC. It yields the protein CASSLGTGGFQETQYF. The chain joins TRBV11-2 to TRBJ2-5; a possible D gene is TRBD2 (7 bases). V was cut by 1 base and J by 1 base, with 13 bases left in between. The CDR3 consists of 16 residues. CDR1 is SGHAT and CDR2 is FQNNGV in the germline V gene.

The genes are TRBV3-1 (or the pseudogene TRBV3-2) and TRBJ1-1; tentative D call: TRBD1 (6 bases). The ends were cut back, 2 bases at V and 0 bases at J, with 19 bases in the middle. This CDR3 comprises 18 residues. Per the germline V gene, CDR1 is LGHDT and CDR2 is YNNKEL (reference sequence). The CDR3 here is CASSQRGGAGPMNTEAFF. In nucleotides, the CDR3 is TGTGCCAGCAGCCAAAGAGGGGGAGCAGGGCCCATGAACACTGAAGCTTTCTTT.

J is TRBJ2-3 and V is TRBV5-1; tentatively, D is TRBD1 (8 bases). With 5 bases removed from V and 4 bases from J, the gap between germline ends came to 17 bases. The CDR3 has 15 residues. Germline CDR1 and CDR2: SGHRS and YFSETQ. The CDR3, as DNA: TGCGCCAGCAGAAAAACAGGGGGAGGGCCAGATACGCAGTATTTT. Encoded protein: CASRKTGGGPDTQYF.

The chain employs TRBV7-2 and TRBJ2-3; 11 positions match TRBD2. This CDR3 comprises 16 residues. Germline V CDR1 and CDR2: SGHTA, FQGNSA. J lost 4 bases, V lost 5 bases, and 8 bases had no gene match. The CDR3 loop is CASSIVGTSGSDTQYF. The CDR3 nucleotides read TGTGCCAGCAGCATAGTGGGGACTAGCGGATCAGATACGCAGTATTTT.

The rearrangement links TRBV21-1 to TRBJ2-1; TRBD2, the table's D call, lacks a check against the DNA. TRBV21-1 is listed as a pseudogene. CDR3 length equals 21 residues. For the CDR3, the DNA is TGTGCCAGCAGCAAAGCCGAGGAGGGATTCGCGGGAGCCCTCTCCTACAATGAGCAGTTCTTC. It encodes CASSKAEEGFAGALSYNEQFF.

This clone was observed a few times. The CDR3 nucleotides read TGCGCCAGCAGCCCCGGGACAGGGATATTAGCCAAAAACATTCAGTACTTC. It encodes CASSPGTGILAKNIQYF. This chain uses TRBV5-1 with TRBJ2-4, with TRBD1 matching 9 bases. Trimming cost V 4 bases and J 0 bases; bases outside gene matches: 8. Germline CDR1 reads SGHRS; CDR2 reads YFSETQ. CDR3 size: 17 residues. Drawing the rest from reference TRBV5-1 and TRBJ2-4, the complete variable domain is KAGVTQTPRYLIKTRGQQVTLSCSPISGHRSVSWYQQTPGQGLQFLFEYFSETQRNKGNFPGRFSGRQFSNSRSEMNVSTLELGDSALYLCASSPGTGILAKNIQYFGAGTRLSVL.

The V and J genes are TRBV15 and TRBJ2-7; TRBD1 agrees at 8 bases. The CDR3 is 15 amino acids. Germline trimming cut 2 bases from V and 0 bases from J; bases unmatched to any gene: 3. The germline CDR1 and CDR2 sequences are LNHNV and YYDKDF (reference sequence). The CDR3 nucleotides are TGTGCCACCAGCAGATTACAGGGGGGCTCCTACGAGCAGTACTTC. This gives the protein CATSRLQGGSYEQYF.

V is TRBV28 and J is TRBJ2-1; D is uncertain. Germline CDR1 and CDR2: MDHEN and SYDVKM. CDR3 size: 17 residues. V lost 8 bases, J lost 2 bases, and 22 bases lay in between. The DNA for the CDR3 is TGTGCCAGCCCCCCACCCGGCCCAGCTGTCCCCTACAATGAGCAGTTCTTC. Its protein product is CASPPPGPAVPYNEQFF.

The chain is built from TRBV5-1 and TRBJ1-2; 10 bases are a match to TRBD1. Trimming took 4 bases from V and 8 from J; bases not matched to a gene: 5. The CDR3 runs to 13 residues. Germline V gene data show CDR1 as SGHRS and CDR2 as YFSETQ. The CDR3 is CASSLEGQGGYTF. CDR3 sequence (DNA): TGCGCCAGCAGCCTAGAGGGACAGGGGGGCTACACCTTC.

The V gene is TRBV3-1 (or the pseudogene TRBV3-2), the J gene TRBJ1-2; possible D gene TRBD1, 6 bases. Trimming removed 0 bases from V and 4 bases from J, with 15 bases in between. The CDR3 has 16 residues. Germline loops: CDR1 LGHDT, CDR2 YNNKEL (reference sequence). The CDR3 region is CASSQERGTTVYGYTF. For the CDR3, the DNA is TGTGCCAGCAGCCAAGAGAGAGGGACAACTGTCTATGGCTACACCTTC.

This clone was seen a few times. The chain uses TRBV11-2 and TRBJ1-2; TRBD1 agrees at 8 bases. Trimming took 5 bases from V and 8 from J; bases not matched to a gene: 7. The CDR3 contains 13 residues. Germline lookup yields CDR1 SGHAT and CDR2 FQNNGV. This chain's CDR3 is CASSPDRVEGYTF. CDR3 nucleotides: TGTGCCAGCAGCCCGGACAGGGTGGAAGGCTACACCTTC.

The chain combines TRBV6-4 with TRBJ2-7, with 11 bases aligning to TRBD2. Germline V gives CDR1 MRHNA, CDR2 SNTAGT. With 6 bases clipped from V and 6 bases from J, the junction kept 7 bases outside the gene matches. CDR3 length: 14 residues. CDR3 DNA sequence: TGTGCCAGCAGGGACGCTAGCGGGGGGCCCGAGCAGTACTTC. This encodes CASRDASGGPEQYF.

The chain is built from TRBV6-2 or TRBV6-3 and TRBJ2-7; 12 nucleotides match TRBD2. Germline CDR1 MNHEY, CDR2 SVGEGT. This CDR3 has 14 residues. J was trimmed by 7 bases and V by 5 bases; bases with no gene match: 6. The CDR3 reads CASSASGGAREQYF. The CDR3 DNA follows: TGTGCCAGCAGTGCTAGCGGGGGGGCAAGGGAGCAGTACTTC.

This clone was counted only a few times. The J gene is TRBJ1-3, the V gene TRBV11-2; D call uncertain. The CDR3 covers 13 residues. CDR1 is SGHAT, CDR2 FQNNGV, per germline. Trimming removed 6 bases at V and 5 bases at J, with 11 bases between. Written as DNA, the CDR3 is TGTGCCAGCAGGCCCTTGGGAAGAAACACCATATATTTT. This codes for CASRPLGRNTIYF.

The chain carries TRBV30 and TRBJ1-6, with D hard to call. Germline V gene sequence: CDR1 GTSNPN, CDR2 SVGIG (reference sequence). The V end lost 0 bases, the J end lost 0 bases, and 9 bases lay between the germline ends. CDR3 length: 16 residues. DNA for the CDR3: TGTGCCTGGAGTGTACGTACGGTCTCCTATAATTCACCCCTCCACTTT. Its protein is CAWSVRTVSYNSPLHF.

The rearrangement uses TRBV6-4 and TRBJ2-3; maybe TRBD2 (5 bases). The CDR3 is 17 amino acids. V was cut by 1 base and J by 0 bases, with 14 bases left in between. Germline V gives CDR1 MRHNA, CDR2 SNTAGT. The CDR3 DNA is TGTGCCAGCAGTGACTTAGTAGGGCGGGTCAGCACAGATACGCAGTATTTT. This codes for CASSDLVGRVSTDTQYF.

CDR3 loop: CASSLEGGVRETQYF. CDR3 sequence (DNA): TGTGCCAGCAGCTTAGAGGGAGGGGTCCGGGAGACCCAGTACTTC. The chain employs TRBV7-9 and TRBJ2-5, with 7 bases lining up with TRBD2. The V gene's germline CDR1 is SEHNR and CDR2 FQNEAQ (reference sequence). Germline trimming cut 1 base from V and 5 bases from J; bases unmatched to any gene: 7. This CDR3 has 15 residues.

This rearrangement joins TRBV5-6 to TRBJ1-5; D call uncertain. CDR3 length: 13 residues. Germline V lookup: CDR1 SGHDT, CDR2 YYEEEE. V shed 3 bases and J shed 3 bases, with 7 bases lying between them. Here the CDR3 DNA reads TGTGCCAGCAGCTACAGCTACAATCAGCCCCAGCATTTT. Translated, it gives CASSYSYNQPQHF.

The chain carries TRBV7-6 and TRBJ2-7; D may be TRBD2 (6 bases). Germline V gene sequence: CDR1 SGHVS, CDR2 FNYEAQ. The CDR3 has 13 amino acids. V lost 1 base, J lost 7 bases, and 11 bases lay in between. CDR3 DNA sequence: TGTGCCAGCAGCTTAGACCCGGGGAGGGAGCAGTACTTC. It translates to CASSLDPGREQYF.